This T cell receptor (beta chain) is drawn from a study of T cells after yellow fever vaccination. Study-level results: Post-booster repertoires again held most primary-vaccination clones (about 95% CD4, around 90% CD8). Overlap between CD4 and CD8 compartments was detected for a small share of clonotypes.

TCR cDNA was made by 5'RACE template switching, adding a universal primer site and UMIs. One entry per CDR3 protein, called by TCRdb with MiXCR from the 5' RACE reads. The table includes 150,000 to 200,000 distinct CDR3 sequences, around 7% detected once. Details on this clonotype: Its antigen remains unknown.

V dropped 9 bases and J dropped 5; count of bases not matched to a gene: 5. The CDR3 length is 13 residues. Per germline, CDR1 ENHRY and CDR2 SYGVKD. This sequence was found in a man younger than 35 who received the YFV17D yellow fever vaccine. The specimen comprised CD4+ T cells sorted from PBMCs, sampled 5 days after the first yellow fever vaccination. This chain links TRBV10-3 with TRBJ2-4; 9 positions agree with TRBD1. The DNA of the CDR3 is TGTGCCATTCGACAGGGGGGCGAAAACATTCAGTACTTC. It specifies CAIRQGGENIQYF.